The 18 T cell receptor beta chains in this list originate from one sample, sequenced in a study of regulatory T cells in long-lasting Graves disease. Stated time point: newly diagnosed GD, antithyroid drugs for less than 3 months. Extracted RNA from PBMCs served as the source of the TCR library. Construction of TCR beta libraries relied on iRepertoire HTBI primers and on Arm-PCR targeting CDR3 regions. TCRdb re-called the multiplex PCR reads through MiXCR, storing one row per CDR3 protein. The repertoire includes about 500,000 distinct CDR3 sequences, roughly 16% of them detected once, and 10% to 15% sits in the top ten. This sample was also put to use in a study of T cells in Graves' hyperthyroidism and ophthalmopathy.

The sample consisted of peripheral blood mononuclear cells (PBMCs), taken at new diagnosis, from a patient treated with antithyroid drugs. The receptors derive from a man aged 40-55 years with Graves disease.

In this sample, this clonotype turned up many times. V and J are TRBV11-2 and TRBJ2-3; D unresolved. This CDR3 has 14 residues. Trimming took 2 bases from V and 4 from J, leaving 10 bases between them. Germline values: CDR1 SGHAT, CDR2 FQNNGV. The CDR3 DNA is TGTGCCAGCAGCTTATTAGGGTTTCCAGATACGCAGTATTTT. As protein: CASSLLGFPDTQYF.

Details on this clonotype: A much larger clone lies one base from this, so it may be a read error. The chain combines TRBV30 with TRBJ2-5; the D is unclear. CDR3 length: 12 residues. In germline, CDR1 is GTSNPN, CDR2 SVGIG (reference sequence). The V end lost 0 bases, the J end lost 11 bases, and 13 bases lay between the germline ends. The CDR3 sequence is CAWSVVTNEQYF. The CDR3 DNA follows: TGTGCCTGGAGTGTAGTCACCAATGAGCAGTACTTC. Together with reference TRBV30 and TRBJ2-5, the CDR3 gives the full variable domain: SQTIHQWPATLVQPVGSPLSLECTVEGTSNPNLYWYRQAAGRGLQLLFYSVGIGQISSEVPQNLSASRPQDRQFILSSKKLLLSDSGFYLCAWSVVTNEQYFGPGTRLLVL.

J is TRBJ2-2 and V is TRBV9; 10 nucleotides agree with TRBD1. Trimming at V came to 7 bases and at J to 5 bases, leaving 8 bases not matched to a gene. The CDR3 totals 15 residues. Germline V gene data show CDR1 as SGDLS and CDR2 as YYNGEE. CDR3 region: CASGRTGGVTGELFF. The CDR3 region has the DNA TGTGCCAGCGGCAGGACAGGGGGTGTGACCGGGGAGCTGTTTTTT.

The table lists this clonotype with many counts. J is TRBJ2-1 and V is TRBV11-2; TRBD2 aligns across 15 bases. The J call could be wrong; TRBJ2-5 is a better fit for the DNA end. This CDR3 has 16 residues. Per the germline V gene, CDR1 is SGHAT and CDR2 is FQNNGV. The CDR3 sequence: CASSHYGLAGGETQYF. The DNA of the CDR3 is TGTGCCAGCAGCCACTACGGACTAGCGGGAGGGGAGACCCAGTACTTC.

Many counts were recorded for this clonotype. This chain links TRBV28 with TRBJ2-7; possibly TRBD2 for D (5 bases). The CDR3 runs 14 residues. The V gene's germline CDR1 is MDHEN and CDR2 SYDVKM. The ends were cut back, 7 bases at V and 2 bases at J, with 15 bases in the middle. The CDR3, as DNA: TGTGCCAGCACCGAAAGAGGGTTAACCTACGAGCAGTACTTC. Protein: CASTERGLTYEQYF.

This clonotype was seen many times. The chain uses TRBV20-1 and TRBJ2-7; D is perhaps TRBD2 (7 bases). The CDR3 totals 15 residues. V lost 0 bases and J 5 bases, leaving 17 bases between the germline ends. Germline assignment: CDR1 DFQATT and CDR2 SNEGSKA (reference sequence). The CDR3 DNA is TGCAGTGCTAGAGATGGGGCGGGAGCAGGGGACGAGCAGTACTTC. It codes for CSARDGAGAGDEQYF.

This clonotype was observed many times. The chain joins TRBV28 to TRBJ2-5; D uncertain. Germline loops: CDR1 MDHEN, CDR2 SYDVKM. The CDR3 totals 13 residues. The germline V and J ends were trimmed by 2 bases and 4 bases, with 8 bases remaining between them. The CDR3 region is CASSLDSRETQYF. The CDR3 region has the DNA TGTGCCAGCAGTTTAGACTCGCGAGAGACCCAGTACTTC.

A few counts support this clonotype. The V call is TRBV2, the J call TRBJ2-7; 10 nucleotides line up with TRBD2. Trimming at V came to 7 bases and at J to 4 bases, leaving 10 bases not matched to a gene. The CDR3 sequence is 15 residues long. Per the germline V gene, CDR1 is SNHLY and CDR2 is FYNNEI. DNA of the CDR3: TGTGCCAGCACAAAAATAGCGGGAGGAGGATACGAGCAGTACTTC. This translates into CASTKIAGGGYEQYF. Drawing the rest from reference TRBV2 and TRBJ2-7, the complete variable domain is EPEVTQTPSHQVTQMGQEVILRCVPISNHLYFYWYRQILGQKVEFLVSFYNNEISEKSEIFDDQFSVERPDGSNFTLKIRSTKLEDSAMYFCASTKIAGGGYEQYFGPGTRLTVT.

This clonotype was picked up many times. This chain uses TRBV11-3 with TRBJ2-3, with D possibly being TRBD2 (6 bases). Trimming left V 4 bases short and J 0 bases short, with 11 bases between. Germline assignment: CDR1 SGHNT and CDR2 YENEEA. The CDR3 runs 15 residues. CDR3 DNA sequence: TGTGCCAGCAGCTCGGGGGACGGAAGCACAGATACGCAGTATTTT. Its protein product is CASSSGDGSTDTQYF.

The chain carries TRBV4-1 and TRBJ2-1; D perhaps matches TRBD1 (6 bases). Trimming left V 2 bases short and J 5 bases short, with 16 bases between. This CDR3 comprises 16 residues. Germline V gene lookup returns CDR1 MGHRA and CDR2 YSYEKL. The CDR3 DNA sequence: TGCGCCAGCAGCCAACCGTCCCGGGACATTCACAATGAGCAGTTCTTC. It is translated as CASSQPSRDIHNEQFF.

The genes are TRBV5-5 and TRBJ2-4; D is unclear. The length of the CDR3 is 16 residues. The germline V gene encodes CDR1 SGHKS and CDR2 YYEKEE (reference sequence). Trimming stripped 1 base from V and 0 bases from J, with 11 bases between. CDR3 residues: CASSLNRWKAKNIQYF. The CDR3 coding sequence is TGTGCCAGCAGCTTGAATCGGTGGAAAGCCAAAAACATTCAGTACTTC.

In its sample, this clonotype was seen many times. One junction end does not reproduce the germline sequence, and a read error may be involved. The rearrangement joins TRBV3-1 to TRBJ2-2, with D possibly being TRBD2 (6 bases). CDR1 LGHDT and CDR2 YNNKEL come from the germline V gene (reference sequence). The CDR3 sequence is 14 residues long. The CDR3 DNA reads TGTGCCAGCACCCAACTAGCTCTTTCCGGGGAGCTGTTTTTT. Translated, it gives CASTQLALSGELFF. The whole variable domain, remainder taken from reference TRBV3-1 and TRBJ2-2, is DTAVSQTPKYLVTQMGNDKSIKCEQNLGHDTMYWYKQDSKKFLKIMFSYNNKELIINETVPNRFSPKSPDKAHLNLHINSLELGDSAVYFCASTQLALSGELFFGEGSRLTVL.

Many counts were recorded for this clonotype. CDR3 DNA sequence: TGTGCCAGCAGTTTGGCAGGGAGCGACTATGGCTACACCTTC. Encoded protein: CASSLAGSDYGYTF. The rearrangement joins TRBV28 to TRBJ1-2; TRBD1 might be the D (5 bases). CDR3 length: 14 residues. Germline CDR1 and CDR2: MDHEN and SYDVKM. Trimming cost V 3 bases and J 3 bases, with 11 bases left between them.

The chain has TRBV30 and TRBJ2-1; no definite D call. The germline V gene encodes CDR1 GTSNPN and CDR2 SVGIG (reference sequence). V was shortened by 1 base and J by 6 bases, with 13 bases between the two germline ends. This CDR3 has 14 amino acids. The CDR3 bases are TGTGCCTGGAGTGACTGGACCCCCCTCAATGAGCAGTTCTTC. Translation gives CAWSDWTPLNEQFF. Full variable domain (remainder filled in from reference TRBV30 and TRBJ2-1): SQTIHQWPATLVQPVGSPLSLECTVEGTSNPNLYWYRQAAGRGLQLLFYSVGIGQISSEVPQNLSASRPQDRQFILSSKKLLLSDSGFYLCAWSDWTPLNEQFFGPGTRLTVL.

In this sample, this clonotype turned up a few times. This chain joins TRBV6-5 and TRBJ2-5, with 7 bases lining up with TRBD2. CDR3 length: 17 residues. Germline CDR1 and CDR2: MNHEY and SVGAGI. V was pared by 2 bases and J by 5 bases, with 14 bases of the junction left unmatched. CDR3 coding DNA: TGTGCCAGCAGTTACACCCAGGACCGGGGGGTAGTGGAGACCCAGTACTTC. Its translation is CASSYTQDRGVVETQYF.

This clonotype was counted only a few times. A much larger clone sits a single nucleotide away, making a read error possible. The CDR3 here is CSARENRAGETQYF. The CDR3 bases are TGCAGTGCTAGAGAGAATAGGGCCGGAGAGACCCAGTACTTC. J is TRBJ2-5 and V is TRBV20-1; D remains unclear. Trimming took 0 bases from V and 4 from J, leaving 12 bases between them. The length of the CDR3 is 14 residues. CDR1 is DFQATT and CDR2 is SNEGSKA in the germline V gene (reference sequence).

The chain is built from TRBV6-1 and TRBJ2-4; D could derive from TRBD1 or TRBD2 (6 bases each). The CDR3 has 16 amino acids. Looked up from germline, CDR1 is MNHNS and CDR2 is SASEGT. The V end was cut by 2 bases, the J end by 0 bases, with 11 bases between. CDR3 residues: CASSEWGAPAKNIQYF. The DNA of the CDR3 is TGTGCCAGCAGTGAATGGGGGGCCCCAGCCAAAAACATTCAGTACTTC.

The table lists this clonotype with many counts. The DNA for the CDR3 is TGTGCCAGCAGTTTATCCGACGGAGTCTATGGTGGCTACACCTTC. Its protein product is CASSLSDGVYGGYTF. The chain combines TRBV28 with TRBJ1-2; D call uncertain. V lost 1 base to trimming and J lost 7 bases, with 16 bases between them. Germline CDR1 is MDHEN and CDR2 is SYDVKM. The CDR3 totals 15 residues.